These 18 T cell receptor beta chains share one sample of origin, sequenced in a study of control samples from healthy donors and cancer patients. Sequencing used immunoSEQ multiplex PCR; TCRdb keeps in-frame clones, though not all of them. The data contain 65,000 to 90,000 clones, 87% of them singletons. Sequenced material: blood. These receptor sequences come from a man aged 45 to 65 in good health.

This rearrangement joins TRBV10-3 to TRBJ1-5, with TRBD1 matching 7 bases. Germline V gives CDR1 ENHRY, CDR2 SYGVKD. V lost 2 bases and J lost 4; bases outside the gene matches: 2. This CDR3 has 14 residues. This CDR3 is CAISEAGGNQPQHF. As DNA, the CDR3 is TGTGCCATCAGTGAGGCAGGGGGAAATCAGCCCCAGCATTTT.

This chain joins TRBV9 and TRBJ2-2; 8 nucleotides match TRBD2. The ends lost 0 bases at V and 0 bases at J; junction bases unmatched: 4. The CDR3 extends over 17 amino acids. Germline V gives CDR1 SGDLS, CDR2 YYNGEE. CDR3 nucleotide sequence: TGTGCCAGCAGCGTAGACCCGGGACTAGCGAACACCGGGGAGCTGTTTTTT. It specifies CASSVDPGLANTGELFF.

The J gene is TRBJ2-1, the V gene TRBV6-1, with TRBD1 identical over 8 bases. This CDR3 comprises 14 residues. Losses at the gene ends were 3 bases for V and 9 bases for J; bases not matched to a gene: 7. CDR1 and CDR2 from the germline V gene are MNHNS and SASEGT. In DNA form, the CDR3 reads TGTGCCAGCAGTGAGTGGGACAGGCGCCTTGAGCAGTTCTTC. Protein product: CASSEWDRRLEQFF.

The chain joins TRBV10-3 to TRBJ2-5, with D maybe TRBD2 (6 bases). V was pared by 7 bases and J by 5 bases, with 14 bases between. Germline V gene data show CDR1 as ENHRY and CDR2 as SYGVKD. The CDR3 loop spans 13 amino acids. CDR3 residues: CAITAGIGETQYF. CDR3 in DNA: TGTGCCATCACGGCGGGGATAGGTGAGACCCAGTACTTC.

The CDR3, as DNA: TGTGCCACCAGTGATCCAACCAGGGGGACGAACACCGGGGAGCTGTTTTTT. This sequence encodes CATSDPTRGTNTGELFF. The genes are TRBV24-1 and TRBJ2-2; 7 bases agree with TRBD1. CDR3 length: 17 amino acids. Germline trimming cut 3 bases from V and 0 bases from J; bases unmatched to any gene: 6. Germline loops: CDR1 KGHDR, CDR2 SFDVKD.

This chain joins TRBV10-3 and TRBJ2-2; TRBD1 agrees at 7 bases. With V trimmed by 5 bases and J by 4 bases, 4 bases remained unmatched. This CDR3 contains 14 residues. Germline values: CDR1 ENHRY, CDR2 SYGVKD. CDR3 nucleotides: TGTGCCATCAGTTTCGGGACAGTCACCGGGGAGCTGTTTTTT. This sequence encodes CAISFGTVTGELFF.

CDR3 DNA sequence: TGTGCCAGTAGTATGGACAGGGCGGGCACAGATACGCAGTATTTT. Protein product: CASSMDRAGTDTQYF. The V call is TRBV19, the J call TRBJ2-3; the match to TRBD1 covers 8 bases. After removal of 3 bases from V and 1 base from J, the junction contained 3 bases not matched to a gene. CDR3 length equals 15 residues. Per the germline V gene, CDR1 is LNHDA and CDR2 is SQIVND (reference sequence).

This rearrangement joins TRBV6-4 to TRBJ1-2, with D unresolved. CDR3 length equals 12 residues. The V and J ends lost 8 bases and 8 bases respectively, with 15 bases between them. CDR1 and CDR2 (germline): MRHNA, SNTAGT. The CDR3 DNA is TGTGCCAGCCCCGCCGTTTTGCAGGGCTACACCTTC. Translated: CASPAVLQGYTF.

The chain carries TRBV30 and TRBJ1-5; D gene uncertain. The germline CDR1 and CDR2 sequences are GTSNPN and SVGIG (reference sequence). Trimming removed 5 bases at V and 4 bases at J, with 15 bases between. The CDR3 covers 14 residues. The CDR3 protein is CAWGRTGLNQPQHF. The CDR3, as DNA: TGTGCCTGGGGTCGAACGGGGTTAAATCAGCCCCAGCATTTT.

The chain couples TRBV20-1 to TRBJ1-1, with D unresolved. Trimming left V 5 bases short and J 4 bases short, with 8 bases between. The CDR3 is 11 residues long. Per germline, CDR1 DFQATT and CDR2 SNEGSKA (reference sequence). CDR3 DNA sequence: TGCAGTGCTCAACTCGGCACTGAAGCTTTCTTT. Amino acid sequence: CSAQLGTEAFF.

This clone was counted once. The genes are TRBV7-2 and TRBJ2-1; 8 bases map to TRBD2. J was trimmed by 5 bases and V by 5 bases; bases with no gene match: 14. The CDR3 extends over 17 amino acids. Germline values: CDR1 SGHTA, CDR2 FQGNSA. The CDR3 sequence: CASSQGLAGGRDNEQFF. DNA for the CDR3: TGTGCCAGCAGCCAAGGCCTAGCGGGTGGGAGGGACAATGAGCAGTTCTTC.

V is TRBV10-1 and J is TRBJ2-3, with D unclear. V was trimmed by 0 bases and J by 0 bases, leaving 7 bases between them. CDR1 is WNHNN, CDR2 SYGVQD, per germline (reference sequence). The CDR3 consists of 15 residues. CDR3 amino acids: CASSESAASTDTQYF. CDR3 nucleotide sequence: TGCGCCAGCAGTGAGTCGGCCGCTAGCACAGATACGCAGTATTTT.

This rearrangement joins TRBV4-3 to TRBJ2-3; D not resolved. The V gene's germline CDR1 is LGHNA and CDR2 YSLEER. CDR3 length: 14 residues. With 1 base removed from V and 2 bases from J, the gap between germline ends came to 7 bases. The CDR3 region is CASSQVRNTDTQYF. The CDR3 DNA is TGCGCCAGCAGCCAAGTGAGGAACACAGATACGCAGTATTTT.

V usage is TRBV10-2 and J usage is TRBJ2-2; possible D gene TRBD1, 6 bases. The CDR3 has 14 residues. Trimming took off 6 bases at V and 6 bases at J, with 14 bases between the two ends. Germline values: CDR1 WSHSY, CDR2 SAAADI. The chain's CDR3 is CASRGATGAGELFF. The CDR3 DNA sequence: TGCGCCAGCAGGGGGGCGACAGGCGCCGGGGAGCTGTTTTTT.

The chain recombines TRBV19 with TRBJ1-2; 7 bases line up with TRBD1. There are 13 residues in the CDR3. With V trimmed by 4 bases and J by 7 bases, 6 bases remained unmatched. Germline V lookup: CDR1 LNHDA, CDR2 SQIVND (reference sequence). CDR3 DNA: TGTGCCAGTAGTACCGACAGGGAGGGTGGCTACACCTTC. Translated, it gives CASSTDREGGYTF.

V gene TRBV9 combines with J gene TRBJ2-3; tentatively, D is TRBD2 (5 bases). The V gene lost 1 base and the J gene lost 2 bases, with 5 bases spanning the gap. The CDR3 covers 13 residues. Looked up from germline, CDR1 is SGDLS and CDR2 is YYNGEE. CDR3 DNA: TGTGCCAGCAGCGTACTAGCCACAGATACGCAGTATTTT. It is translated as CASSVLATDTQYF.

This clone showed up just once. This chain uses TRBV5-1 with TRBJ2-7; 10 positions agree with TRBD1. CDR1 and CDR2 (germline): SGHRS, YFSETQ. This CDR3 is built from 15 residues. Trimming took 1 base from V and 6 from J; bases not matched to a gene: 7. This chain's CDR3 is CASSLPSTGGSEQYF. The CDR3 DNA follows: TGCGCCAGCAGCTTGCCCTCGACAGGGGGCAGCGAGCAGTACTTC.

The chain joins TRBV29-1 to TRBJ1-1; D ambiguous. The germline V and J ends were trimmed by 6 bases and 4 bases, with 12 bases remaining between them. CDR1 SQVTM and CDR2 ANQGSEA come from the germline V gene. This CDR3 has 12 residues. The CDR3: CSVNEPPTEAFF. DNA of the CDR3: TGCAGCGTCAACGAGCCCCCCACTGAAGCTTTCTTT.